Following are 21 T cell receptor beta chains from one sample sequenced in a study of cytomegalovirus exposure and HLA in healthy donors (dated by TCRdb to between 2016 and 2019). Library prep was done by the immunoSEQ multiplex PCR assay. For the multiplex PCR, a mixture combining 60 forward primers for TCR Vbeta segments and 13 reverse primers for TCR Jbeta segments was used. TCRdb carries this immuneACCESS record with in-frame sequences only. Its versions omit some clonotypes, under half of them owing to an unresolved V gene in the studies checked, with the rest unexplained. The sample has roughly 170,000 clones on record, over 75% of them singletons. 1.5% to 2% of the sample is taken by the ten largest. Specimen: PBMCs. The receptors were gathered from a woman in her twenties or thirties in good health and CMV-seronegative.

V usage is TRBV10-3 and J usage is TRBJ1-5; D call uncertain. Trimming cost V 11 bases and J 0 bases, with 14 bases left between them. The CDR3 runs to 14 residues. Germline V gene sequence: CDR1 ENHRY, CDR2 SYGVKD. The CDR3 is CAVGRHNSNQPQHF. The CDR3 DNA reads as TGTGCCGTGGGCAGACATAATAGCAATCAGCCCCAGCATTTT.

CDR3 bases: TGTGCCAGCAGCCCCCCTGGGGCTCGCAGACACTACGAGCAGTACTTC. It translates to CASSPPGARRHYEQYF. The chain links TRBV5-5 to TRBJ2-7; D is possibly TRBD1 (5 bases). This CDR3 is 16 amino acids long. V gave up 4 bases and J gave up 3 bases, with 20 bases separating them. Looked up from germline, CDR1 is SGHKS and CDR2 is YYEKEE (reference sequence).

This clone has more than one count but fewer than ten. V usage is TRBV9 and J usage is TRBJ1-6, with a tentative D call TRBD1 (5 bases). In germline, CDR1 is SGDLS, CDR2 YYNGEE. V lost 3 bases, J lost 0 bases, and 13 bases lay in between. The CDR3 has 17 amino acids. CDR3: CASSERQFSSYNSPLHF. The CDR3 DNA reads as TGTGCCAGCAGCGAAAGACAGTTCAGCTCCTATAATTCACCCCTCCACTTT. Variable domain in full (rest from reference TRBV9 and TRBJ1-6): DSGVTQTPKHLITATGQRVTLRCSPRSGDLSVYWYQQSLDQGLQFLIQYYNGEERAKGNILERFSAQQFPDLHSELNLSSLELGDSALYFCASSERQFSSYNSPLHFGNGTRLTVT.

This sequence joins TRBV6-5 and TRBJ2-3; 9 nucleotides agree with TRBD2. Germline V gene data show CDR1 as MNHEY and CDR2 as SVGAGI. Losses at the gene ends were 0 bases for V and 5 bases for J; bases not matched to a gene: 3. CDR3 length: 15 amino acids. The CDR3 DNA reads TGTGCCAGCAGTTACTCTAGCGGGAGTGGAGATACGCAGTATTTT. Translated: CASSYSSGSGDTQYF.

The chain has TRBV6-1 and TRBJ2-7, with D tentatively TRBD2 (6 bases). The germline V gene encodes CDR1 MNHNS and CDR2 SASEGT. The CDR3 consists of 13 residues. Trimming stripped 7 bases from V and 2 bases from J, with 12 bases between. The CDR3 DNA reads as TGTGCCAGCAAGGAGGGAGTGACCTACGAGCAGTACTTC. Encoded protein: CASKEGVTYEQYF.

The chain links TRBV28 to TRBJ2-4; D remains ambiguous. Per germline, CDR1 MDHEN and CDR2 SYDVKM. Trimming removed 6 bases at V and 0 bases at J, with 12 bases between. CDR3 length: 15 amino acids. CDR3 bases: TGTGCCAGCAGAAACCCCAGAATAGCCAAAAACATTCAGTACTTC. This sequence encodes CASRNPRIAKNIQYF. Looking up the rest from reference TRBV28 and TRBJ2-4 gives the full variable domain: DVKVTQSSRYLVKRTGEKVFLECVQDMDHENMFWYRQDPGLGLRLIYFSYDVKMKEKGDIPEGYSVSREKKERFSLILESASTNQTSMYLCASRNPRIAKNIQYFGAGTRLSVL.

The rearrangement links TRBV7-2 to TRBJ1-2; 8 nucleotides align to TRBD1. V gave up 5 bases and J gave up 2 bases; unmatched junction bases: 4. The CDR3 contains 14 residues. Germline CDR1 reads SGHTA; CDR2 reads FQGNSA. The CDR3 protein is CASSTTGANYGYTF. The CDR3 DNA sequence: TGTGCCAGCAGCACGACAGGGGCCAACTATGGCTACACCTTC.

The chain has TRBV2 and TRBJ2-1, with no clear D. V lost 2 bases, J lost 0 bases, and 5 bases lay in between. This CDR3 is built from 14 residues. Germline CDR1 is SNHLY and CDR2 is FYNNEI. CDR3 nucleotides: TGTGCCAGCAGTGAATTCCTCTCCTACAATGAGCAGTTCTTC. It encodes CASSEFLSYNEQFF.

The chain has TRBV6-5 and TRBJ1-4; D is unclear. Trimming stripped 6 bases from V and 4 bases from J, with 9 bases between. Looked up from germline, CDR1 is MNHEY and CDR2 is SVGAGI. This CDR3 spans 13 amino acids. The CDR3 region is CASSSSFNEKLFF. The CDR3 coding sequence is TGTGCCAGCAGCTCGTCCTTTAATGAAAAACTGTTTTTT.

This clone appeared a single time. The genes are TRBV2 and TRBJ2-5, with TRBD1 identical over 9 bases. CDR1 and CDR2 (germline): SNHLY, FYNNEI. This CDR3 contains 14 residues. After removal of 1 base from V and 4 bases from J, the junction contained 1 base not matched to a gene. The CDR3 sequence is CASSEGTGVETQYF. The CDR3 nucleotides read TGTGCCAGCAGTGAAGGGACAGGGGTAGAGACCCAGTACTTC.

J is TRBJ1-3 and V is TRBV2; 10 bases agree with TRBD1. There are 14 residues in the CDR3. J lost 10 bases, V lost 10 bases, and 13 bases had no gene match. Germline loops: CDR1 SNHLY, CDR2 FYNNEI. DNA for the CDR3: TGTGCCACCACACCGACAGGGGGCAGGGGGACCATATATTTT. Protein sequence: CATTPTGGRGTIYF. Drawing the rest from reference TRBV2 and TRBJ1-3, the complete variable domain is EPEVTQTPSHQVTQMGQEVILRCVPISNHLYFYWYRQILGQKVEFLVSFYNNEISEKSEIFDDQFSVERPDGSNFTLKIRSTKLEDSAMYFCATTPTGGRGTIYFGEGSWLTVV.

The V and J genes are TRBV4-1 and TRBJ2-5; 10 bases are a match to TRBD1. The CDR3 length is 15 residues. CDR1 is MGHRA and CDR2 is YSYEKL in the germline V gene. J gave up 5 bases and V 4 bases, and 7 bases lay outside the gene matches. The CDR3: CASSPRTGGWETQYF. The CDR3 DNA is TGCGCCAGCAGCCCTAGGACAGGGGGATGGGAGACCCAGTACTTC.

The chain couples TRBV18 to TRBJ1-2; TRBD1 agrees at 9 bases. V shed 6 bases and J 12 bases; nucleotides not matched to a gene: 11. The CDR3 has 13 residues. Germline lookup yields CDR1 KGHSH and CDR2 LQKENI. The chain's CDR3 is CASSEQGARTHTF. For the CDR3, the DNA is TGTGCCAGCTCGGAACAGGGGGCGCGGACGCACACCTTC.

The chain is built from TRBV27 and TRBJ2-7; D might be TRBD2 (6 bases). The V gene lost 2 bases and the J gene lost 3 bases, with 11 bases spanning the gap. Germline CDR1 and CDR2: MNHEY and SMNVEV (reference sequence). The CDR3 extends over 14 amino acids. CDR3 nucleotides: TGTGCCAGCAGTTTAGGGCAGGGAGGCTACGAGCAGTACTTC. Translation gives CASSLGQGGYEQYF.

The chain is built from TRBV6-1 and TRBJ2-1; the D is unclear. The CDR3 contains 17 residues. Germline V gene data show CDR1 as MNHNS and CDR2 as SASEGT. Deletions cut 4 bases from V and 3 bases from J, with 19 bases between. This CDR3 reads CASSGPFDTENYNEQFF. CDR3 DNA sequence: TGTGCCAGCAGTGGTCCGTTCGACACCGAGAACTACAATGAGCAGTTCTTC.

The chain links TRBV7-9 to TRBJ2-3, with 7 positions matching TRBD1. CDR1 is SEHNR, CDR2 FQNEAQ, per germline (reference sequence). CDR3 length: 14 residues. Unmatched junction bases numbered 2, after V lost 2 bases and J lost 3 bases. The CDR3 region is CASSLLRGTDTQYF. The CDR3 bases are TGTGCCAGCAGCTTACTCAGGGGGACAGATACGCAGTATTTT.

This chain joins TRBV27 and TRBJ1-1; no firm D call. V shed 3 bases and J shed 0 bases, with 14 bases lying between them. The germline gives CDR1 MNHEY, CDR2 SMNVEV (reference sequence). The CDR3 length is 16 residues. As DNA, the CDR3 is TGTGCCAGCAGTTTGTCCCAGGCATTCATGAACACTGAAGCTTTCTTT. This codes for CASSLSQAFMNTEAFF.

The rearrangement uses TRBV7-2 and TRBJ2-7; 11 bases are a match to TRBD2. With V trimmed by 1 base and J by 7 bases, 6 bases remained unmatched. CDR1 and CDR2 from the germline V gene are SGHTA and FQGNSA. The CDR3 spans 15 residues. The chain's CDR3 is CASSLVLAGVREQYF. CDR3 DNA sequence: TGTGCCAGCAGCTTAGTACTAGCGGGAGTCCGAGAGCAGTACTTC.

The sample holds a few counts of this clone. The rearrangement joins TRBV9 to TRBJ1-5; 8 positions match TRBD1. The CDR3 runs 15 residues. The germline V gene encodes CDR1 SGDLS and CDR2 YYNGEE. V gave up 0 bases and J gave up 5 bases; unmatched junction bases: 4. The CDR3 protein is CASSVGPGGDQPQHF. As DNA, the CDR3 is TGTGCCAGCAGCGTAGGCCCAGGGGGCGATCAGCCCCAGCATTTT.

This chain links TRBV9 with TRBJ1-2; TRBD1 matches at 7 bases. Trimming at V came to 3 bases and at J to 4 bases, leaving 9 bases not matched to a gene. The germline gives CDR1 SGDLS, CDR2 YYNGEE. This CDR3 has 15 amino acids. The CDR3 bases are TGTGCCAGCAGCGCGAACACAGGGGCCTCCTATGGCTACACCTTC. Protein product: CASSANTGASYGYTF.

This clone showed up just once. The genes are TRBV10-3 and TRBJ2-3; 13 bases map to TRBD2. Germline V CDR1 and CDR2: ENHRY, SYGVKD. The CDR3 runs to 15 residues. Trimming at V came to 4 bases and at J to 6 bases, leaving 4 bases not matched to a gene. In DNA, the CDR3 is TGTGCCATCAGTGGGGGGACTAGCGGGGCCGATACGCAGTATTTT. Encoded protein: CAISGGTSGADTQYF.